Shown below are 8 T cell receptor beta chains from a single sample sequenced in a study of T cell responses to AZD1222 COVID-19 vaccine. Sequencing was performed with immunoSEQ multiplex PCR; in TCRdb, only in-frame clones are kept and a portion is missing. This sample yields some 110,000 clones, of which roughly 86% are seen a single time; 2.5% to 4% belongs to the top ten. The sample consisted of peripheral blood, taken 28 days after the second dose of the MenACWY control vaccine. The source of these receptors is an adult who received the MenACWY meningococcal vaccine as a control.

The chain uses TRBV7-2 and TRBJ2-5; maybe TRBD2 (5 bases). The ends were cut back, 3 bases at V and 7 bases at J, with 15 bases in the middle. Germline CDR1 reads SGHTA; CDR2 reads FQGNSA. CDR3 length: 14 amino acids. This chain's CDR3 is CASSFRGNGGTQYF. For the CDR3, the DNA is TGTGCCAGCAGCTTCCGGGGTAACGGTGGGACCCAGTACTTC. The whole variable domain, remainder taken from reference TRBV7-2 and TRBJ2-5, is GAGVSQSPSNKVTEKGKDVELRCDPISGHTALYWYRQSLGQGLEFLIYFQGNSAPDKSGLPSDRFSAERTGGSVSTLTIQRTQQEDSAVYLCASSFRGNGGTQYFGPGTRLLVL.

The CDR3, as DNA: TGTGCCAGCAGCTCTGGTATTAGCAAGTACTATGGCTACACCTTC. It is translated as CASSSGISKYYGYTF. The rearrangement uses TRBV7-2 and TRBJ1-2; no reliable D call. This CDR3 has 15 amino acids. V lost 4 bases and J 3 bases, leaving 15 bases between the germline ends. Germline V CDR1 and CDR2: SGHTA, FQGNSA. Filled out from reference TRBV7-2 and TRBJ1-2, the complete variable domain reads GAGVSQSPSNKVTEKGKDVELRCDPISGHTALYWYRQSLGQGLEFLIYFQGNSAPDKSGLPSDRFSAERTGGSVSTLTIQRTQQEDSAVYLCASSSGISKYYGYTFGSGTRLTVV.

This chain links TRBV6-4 with TRBJ2-2, with D possibly TRBD2 on 5 matching bases. The CDR3 covers 14 residues. From germline, CDR1 is MRHNA and CDR2 SNTAGT. Trimming pared 5 bases from V and 5 bases from J, leaving 12 bases between. The CDR3 here is CASSTGMGTGELFF. CDR3 DNA sequence: TGTGCCAGCAGTACGGGGATGGGGACCGGGGAGCTGTTTTTT.

The chain has TRBV7-8 and TRBJ1-6, with a tentative D call TRBD1 (5 bases). Trimming removed 5 bases at V and 8 bases at J, with 16 bases between. This CDR3 has 15 residues. Germline CDR1 and CDR2: SGHVS and FQNEAQ. The CDR3 region has the DNA TGTGCCAGCAGCCGTTTGGGGGAAAGGGATTCACCCCTCCACTTT. It codes for CASSRLGERDSPLHF.

The chain recombines TRBV4-2 with TRBJ2-7, with D unresolved. Germline CDR1 LGHNA, CDR2 YNFKEQ. Trimming took 4 bases from V and 9 from J, leaving 25 bases between them. The CDR3 is made up of 16 amino acids. This CDR3 reads CASSPQGSSRVVAQYF. The CDR3 nucleotides are TGTGCCAGCAGCCCACAAGGGTCAAGTAGGGTAGTGGCGCAGTACTTC.

The chain couples TRBV7-2 to TRBJ2-7; D remains ambiguous. The CDR3 sequence is 15 residues long. Germline CDR1 and CDR2: SGHTA and FQGNSA. Trimming stripped 2 bases from V and 0 bases from J, with 11 bases between. The CDR3 region has the DNA TGTGCCAGCAGCTTATCTAGACTGAGCTCCTACGAGCAGTACTTC. Amino acid sequence: CASSLSRLSSYEQYF.

The chain couples TRBV6-4 to TRBJ2-2; 8 bases are shared with TRBD2. This CDR3 spans 14 amino acids. The germline gives CDR1 MRHNA, CDR2 SNTAGT. Germline trimming cut 6 bases from V and 7 bases from J; bases unmatched to any gene: 7. Here the CDR3 DNA reads TGTGCCAGCAGGAAGGGACTAGTTGGCGGGGAGCTGTTTTTT. It codes for CASRKGLVGGELFF.

The chain uses TRBV7-2 and TRBJ1-6, with unresolved D. The CDR3 is made up of 14 amino acids. Germline V gene data show CDR1 as SGHTA and CDR2 as FQGNSA. Between the trimmed V and J ends, which lost 5 bases and 3 bases, there was a span of 8 bases. CDR3 sequence: CASSPGIYNSPLHF. The CDR3 DNA reads as TGTGCCAGCAGCCCGGGGATCTATAATTCACCCCTCCACTTT.